These 10 T cell receptor beta chains originate from one sample sequenced in a study of graft-versus-host responses after intestinal transplantation. Profiling relied on immunoSEQ multiplex PCR, and the TCRdb table lists in-frame clones only, not all of them. This table has about 25,000 clones, approximately 93% appearing once. The material sequenced was PBMCs, taken 156 days after intestinal transplant. The receptors stem from a human patient who received an intestinal transplant, so some T cells may come from the graft donor.

J is TRBJ1-1 and V is TRBV9, with 7 bases aligning to TRBD1. The trim removed 4 bases at V and 1 base at J, leaving 4 bases unmatched. The length of the CDR3 is 14 residues. Per germline, CDR1 SGDLS and CDR2 YYNGEE. The CDR3 sequence: CASSSGGENTEAFF. The CDR3 coding sequence is TGTGCCAGCAGCTCAGGGGGAGAGAACACTGAAGCTTTCTTT.

The V call is TRBV6-5, the J call TRBJ1-2; weak D call: TRBD1 (5 bases). Germline-derived CDR1 and CDR2 are MNHEY and SVGAGI. With 2 bases removed from V and 3 bases from J, the gap between germline ends came to 13 bases. The CDR3 has 15 amino acids. The CDR3 DNA reads as TGTGCCAGCAGTTACAGGGGCAGGGCAGACTATGGCTACACCTTC. Translated, it gives CASSYRGRADYGYTF.

The V gene is TRBV2, the J gene TRBJ2-7, with D unresolved. CDR3 length: 14 amino acids. CDR1 is SNHLY and CDR2 is FYNNEI in the germline V gene. Deletions cut 6 bases from V and 6 bases from J, with 18 bases between. CDR3 DNA sequence: TGTGCCAGCAGGACGCTTCGCGATCCTCGCGAGCAGTACTTC. It specifies CASRTLRDPREQYF. The whole variable domain, remainder taken from reference TRBV2 and TRBJ2-7, is EPEVTQTPSHQVTQMGQEVILRCVPISNHLYFYWYRQILGQKVEFLVSFYNNEISEKSEIFDDQFSVERPDGSNFTLKIRSTKLEDSAMYFCASRTLRDPREQYFGPGTRLTVT.

V usage is TRBV28 and J usage is TRBJ1-5, with D uncertain. CDR3 length: 14 amino acids. Germline CDR1 and CDR2: MDHEN and SYDVKM. V was clipped by 2 bases and J by 4 bases, with 9 bases between them. CDR3 bases: TGTGCCAGCAGTTTACTGATTTCGAATCAGCCCCAGCATTTT. This gives the protein CASSLLISNQPQHF.

The V gene is TRBV5-1, the J gene TRBJ2-3; TRBD2 matches at 9 bases. The CDR3 extends over 15 amino acids. CDR1 and CDR2 from the germline V gene are SGHRS and YFSETQ. V dropped 4 bases and J dropped 2; count of bases not matched to a gene: 5. CDR3 residues: CASSAAGGYTDTQYF. CDR3 DNA: TGCGCCAGCAGCGCAGCGGGAGGCTACACAGATACGCAGTATTTT.

The gene calls are TRBV6-6 and TRBJ2-1; 11 nucleotides match TRBD2. Germline values: CDR1 MNHNY, CDR2 SVGAGI (reference sequence). Trimming removed 3 bases from V and 10 bases from J; junction bases left unmatched: 11. The CDR3 covers 16 residues. This CDR3 reads CASSYIAGGPLVEQFF. CDR3 coding DNA: TGTGCCAGCAGTTATATAGCGGGAGGGCCCCTCGTGGAGCAGTTCTTC.

The chain links TRBV7-2 to TRBJ1-5; D uncertain. Germline loops: CDR1 SGHTA, CDR2 FQGNSA. This CDR3 has 16 residues. Trimming stripped 3 bases from V and 0 bases from J, with 12 bases between. The chain's CDR3 is CASSLFRSYSNQPQHF. Here the CDR3 DNA reads TGTGCCAGCAGCTTGTTCAGGTCTTATAGCAATCAGCCCCAGCATTTT.

The chain links TRBV30 to TRBJ1-5, with D possibly being TRBD1 (6 bases). Germline CDR1 is GTSNPN and CDR2 is SVGIG (reference sequence). The CDR3 has 15 residues. The V gene lost 4 bases and the J gene lost 4 bases, with 17 bases spanning the gap. The CDR3: CAWNGGAVGNQPQHF. The CDR3 region has the DNA TGTGCCTGGAATGGGGGGGCGGTAGGAAATCAGCCCCAGCATTTT.

The chain joins TRBV28 to TRBJ2-1, with D tentatively TRBD2 (6 bases). Germline V gene sequence: CDR1 MDHEN, CDR2 SYDVKM. The CDR3 is made up of 15 amino acids. Trimming took off 4 bases at V and 2 bases at J, with 12 bases between the two ends. The CDR3 region is CASSSSGVTYNEQFF. The DNA for the CDR3 is TGTGCCAGCAGTTCATCGGGGGTGACCTACAATGAGCAGTTCTTC.

V usage is TRBV29-1 and J usage is TRBJ1-4; D might be TRBD1 (6 bases). V was clipped by 7 bases and J by 8 bases, with 23 bases between them. The V gene's germline CDR1 is SQVTM and CDR2 ANQGSEA. This CDR3 contains 15 residues. As DNA, the CDR3 is TGCAGCGCCACGACGGGGGGCCATGGATCCGAAAAACTGTTTTTT. This sequence encodes CSATTGGHGSEKLFF.